This entry is about one T cell receptor beta chain. Followed longitudinally, the Seattle patients had been enrolled during active infection. Profiled with immunoSEQ multiplex PCR; TCRdb holds only in-frame clones, not every one. The profile covers 250,000 to 300,000 clones, with approximately 89% appearing a single time and about a tenth taken by the ten largest. The sample originates from a study of blood T cell repertoires in COVID-19. Study-level background: Collection of acute and convalescent COVID-19 samples took place in the United States, Italy and Spain. T cells, B-cell-depleted T cells, or PBMCs provided the cDNA or gDNA that served as material.

The trim removed 5 bases at V and 7 bases at J, leaving 10 bases unmatched. Germline values: CDR1 SGHTA, CDR2 FQGTGA. The CDR3 runs 15 residues. Material for sequencing was peripheral blood. The chain employs TRBV7-3 and TRBJ1-3; 8 bases are a match to TRBD1. The origin of this receptor is a woman aged 70-85 years with COVID-19, enrolled during active disease. CDR3 in amino acids: CASSQGGQGGNTIYF. The DNA of the CDR3 is TGTGCCAGCAGCCAAGGTGGACAGGGAGGGAACACCATATATTTT.